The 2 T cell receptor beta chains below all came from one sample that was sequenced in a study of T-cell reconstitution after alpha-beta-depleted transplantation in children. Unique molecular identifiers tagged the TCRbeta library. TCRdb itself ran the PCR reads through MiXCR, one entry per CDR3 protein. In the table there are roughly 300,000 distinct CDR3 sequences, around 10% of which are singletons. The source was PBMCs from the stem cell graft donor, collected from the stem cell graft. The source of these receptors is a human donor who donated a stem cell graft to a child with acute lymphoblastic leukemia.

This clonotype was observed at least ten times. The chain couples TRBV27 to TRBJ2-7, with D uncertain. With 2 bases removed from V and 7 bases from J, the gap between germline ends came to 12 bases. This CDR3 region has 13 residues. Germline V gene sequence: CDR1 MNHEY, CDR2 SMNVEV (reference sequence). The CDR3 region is CASSLEPGGEQYF. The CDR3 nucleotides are TGTGCCAGCAGTTTAGAGCCGGGTGGTGAGCAGTACTTC.

The CDR3 DNA follows: TGTGCCAGCAGCTTAGGAAGTACCGGATCTGAAGCTTTCTTT. This sequence encodes CASSLGSTGSEAFF. The V gene is TRBV7-9, the J gene TRBJ1-1; D is unresolved. With 1 base removed from V and 6 bases from J, the gap between germline ends came to 12 bases. CDR1 SEHNR and CDR2 FQNEAQ come from the germline V gene (reference sequence). The CDR3 has 14 residues. The whole variable domain, remainder taken from reference TRBV7-9 and TRBJ1-1, is DTGVSQNPRHKITKRGQNVTFRCDPISEHNRLYWYRQTLGQGPEFLTYFQNEAQLEKSRLLSDRFSAERPKGSFSTLEIQRTEQGDSAMYLCASSLGSTGSEAFFGQGTRLTVV.